This entry describes one T cell receptor (beta chain). Its target is not known. The libraries of TRB cDNA were prepared using 5' RACE with UMI labels. TCRdb re-called the 5' RACE reads; one entry per CDR3 protein, DNA not given. This sample carries under 50,000 distinct CDR3 sequences, with under 2.5% going to the ten biggest clones. The source of the sample is a study of CXCR3-negative and CXCR3-positive naive CD8 T cells. Study-wide results and caveats: The TRB CDR3s that CXCR3-positive naive cells carried were more hydrophobic than those of CXCR3-negative naive cells. In both naive subsets diversity was comparably high, whereas memory CD8+ cells showed much lower diversity. Similar TRBV-TRBJ usage was seen in naive cells (both CXCR3-negative and CXCR3-positive), but memory cells differed. Researchers report CXCR3 expression partially decreased after cryopreservation, with fresh PBMCs used in most assays.

The CDR3 has 15 residues. Germline CDR1 and CDR2: SGHVS and FQNEAQ. This TCR derives from a human donor in good health. Some clones in this sample may be carry-over from other donors' samples. Sequencing was carried out using naive CXCR3- CD8+ T cells from blood. Sample subset: CD45RO-CCR7+CD27+CD95- naive CD8+ T cells lacking CXCR3 (TNR3-). The chain recombines TRBV7-8 with TRBJ2-2; checking the TCRdb D call of TRBD1 is not possible without DNA. The CDR3 reads CASRTPGWGPGELFF.